A single sample is the source of the 32 T cell receptor beta chains below, sequenced in a study of spatial heterogeneity in lung cancer. Time point specified: sample taken at primary tumor resection. Sequencing covered unsorted whole RNA taken from tumor, nontumor lung or frozen PBMC. MiXCR, applied by TCRdb to the 5' RACE reads, yields one record per CDR3 protein. This table holds several thousand distinct CDR3 sequences, around 3.7% found once. The specimen was normal lung tissue next to the tumor, collected at surgery. The receptor set was obtained from a female donor with early-stage non-small cell lung cancer.

This clonotype was observed many times. With the library built for alpha chains, this beta chain is off target and its frequency is not meaningful. V and J are TRBV20-1 and TRBJ2-3, with 8 bases that match TRBD2. The V gene end was trimmed by 3 bases and the J gene end by 1 base; junction bases not matched to a gene: 3. In germline, CDR1 is DFQATT, CDR2 SNEGSKA (reference sequence). The CDR3 is made up of 14 amino acids. CDR3 residues: CSASTAGGTDTQYF. For the CDR3, the DNA is TGCAGTGCTAGTACAGCGGGGGGCACAGATACGCAGTATTTT.

This clonotype rates as medium-sized. This beta chain represents an off-target read in a library built for alpha chains; its size is of limited meaning. The chain is built from TRBV4-1 and TRBJ1-2; 11 bases fit TRBD1. The CDR3 is 13 amino acids. CDR1 and CDR2 (germline): MGHRA, YSYEKL. V lost 8 bases to trimming and J lost 5 bases; unmatched junction nucleotides: 4. This chain's CDR3 is CASSGQGAYGYTF. CDR3 nucleotides: TGCGCCAGCTCCGGACAGGGGGCGTATGGCTACACCTTC.

This clonotype is classed as large (0.1 to 1%). This beta chain is a stray read from a library made for alpha chains; its abundance is not meaningful. This chain uses TRBV4-1 with TRBJ2-4; 9 nucleotides line up with TRBD2. Germline V gene data show CDR1 as MGHRA and CDR2 as YSYEKL. V shed 0 bases and J 9 bases; nucleotides not matched to a gene: 6. This CDR3 has 15 residues. CDR3 protein: CASSQEAGGPAIQYF. The CDR3 DNA sequence: TGCGCCAGCAGCCAAGAGGCGGGGGGGCCTGCCATTCAGTACTTC.

This clonotype was found many times. This beta chain slipped into a library made for alpha chains as a stray read, so its size is not meaningful. The chain carries TRBV12-3 or TRBV12-4 and TRBJ2-1; D remains unclear. Between the trimmed V and J ends, which lost 4 bases and 3 bases, there was a span of 7 bases. The CDR3 length is 13 residues. The CDR3 here is CASSWGNYNEQFF. CDR3 DNA sequence: TGTGCCAGCAGTTGGGGAAACTACAATGAGCAGTTCTTC.

This clonotype is medium-sized (0.01 to 0.1%). The size of this beta chain means little, since it is a stray read in a library made for alpha chains. The chain carries TRBV12-5 and TRBJ1-1; D gene ambiguous. Trimming took 5 bases from V and 0 from J, leaving 13 bases between them. The CDR3 contains 15 residues. Germline CDR1 LGHNT, CDR2 FRNRAP. The CDR3 loop is CASGDQPSLNTEAFF. The CDR3 DNA follows: TGTGCTAGTGGTGATCAACCATCTCTGAACACTGAAGCTTTCTTT.

This clonotype is categorized as medium-sized. In a library made to pick up alpha chains, this beta chain is a stray read with a size that means little. This sequence joins TRBV6-5 and TRBJ1-1; the match to TRBD1 covers 7 bases. Losses at the gene ends were 6 bases for V and 3 bases for J; bases not matched to a gene: 4. The CDR3 consists of 13 residues. Germline V lookup: CDR1 MNHEY, CDR2 SVGAGI. The CDR3 coding sequence is TGTGCCAGCAGGGTCACAGGGGACACTGAAGCTTTCTTT. The encoded protein is CASRVTGDTEAFF.

This clonotype was seen many times. A library made for alpha chains picked up this beta chain off target, so its size means little. The rearrangement links TRBV5-1 to TRBJ2-2, with 9 bases fitting TRBD2. There are 15 residues in the CDR3. Germline CDR1 SGHRS, CDR2 YFSETQ. V shed 4 bases and J 0 bases; nucleotides not matched to a gene: 1. The CDR3 spells CASSPSGANTGELFF. The CDR3 DNA follows: TGCGCCAGCAGCCCTAGCGGGGCGAACACCGGGGAGCTGTTTTTT. Together with reference TRBV5-1 and TRBJ2-2, the CDR3 gives the full variable domain: KAGVTQTPRYLIKTRGQQVTLSCSPISGHRSVSWYQQTPGQGLQFLFEYFSETQRNKGNFPGRFSGRQFSNSRSEMNVSTLELGDSALYLCASSPSGANTGELFFGEGSRLTVL.

To note about this clonotype: This beta chain is a stray sequence in a library constructed for alpha chains; its clone size is not meaningful. The J gene is TRBJ1-1, the V gene TRBV6-5; perhaps TRBD1 as D (5 bases). Germline values: CDR1 MNHEY, CDR2 SVGAGI. Trimming left V 2 bases short and J 4 bases short, with 8 bases between. This CDR3 comprises 13 residues. CDR3 DNA: TGTGCCAGCAGTTACGGGACGGTCACTGAAGCTTTCTTT. Translated: CASSYGTVTEAFF.

Of note for this clonotype: Because the library targeted alpha chains, this beta chain is an off-target read whose size means little. This chain uses TRBV2 with TRBJ1-6, with 7 bases lining up with TRBD1. V was pared by 6 bases and J by 10 bases, with 12 bases of the junction left unmatched. CDR3 size: 15 residues. Germline values: CDR1 SNHLY, CDR2 FYNNEI. The chain's CDR3 is CASSVNWDRESPLHF. The CDR3 nucleotides are TGTGCCAGCAGCGTAAACTGGGACAGAGAATCACCCCTCCACTTT.

This clonotype is medium-sized within its sample. Since the library was made to target alpha chains, this beta chain is a stray read and its abundance is not meaningful. The chain combines TRBV5-1 with TRBJ2-3; a weak D match, TRBD1 (6 bases). V lost 3 bases and J lost 3, with 14 bases in between. CDR1 is SGHRS, CDR2 YFSETQ, per germline. This CDR3 has 15 residues. The CDR3 loop reads CASSYREPLTDTQYF. The CDR3 nucleotides are TGCGCCAGCAGCTACAGGGAGCCCCTGACAGATACGCAGTATTTT.

Sample share makes this clonotype medium-sized (0.01 to 0.1%). This beta chain is a stray sequence in a library constructed for alpha chains; its clone size is not meaningful. The chain employs TRBV9 and TRBJ2-7; 7 bases fit TRBD1. The CDR3 is made up of 17 amino acids. Germline V gene sequence: CDR1 SGDLS, CDR2 YYNGEE. V was pared by 0 bases and J by 0 bases, with 9 bases of the junction left unmatched. Written as DNA, the CDR3 is TGTGCCAGCAGCGTAGCTGGAGAGGGGGCGAGCTCCTACGAGCAGTACTTC. Translation: CASSVAGEGASSYEQYF.

This clonotype rates as medium-sized. This beta chain is off target for a library built for alpha chains, so its abundance means little. The chain has TRBV5-4 and TRBJ1-2; 10 bases are a match to TRBD1. This CDR3 comprises 17 residues. The trim removed 4 bases at V and 5 bases at J, leaving 14 bases unmatched. Looked up from germline, CDR1 is SGHNT and CDR2 is YYREEE (reference sequence). CDR3 sequence: CASSAGTGAAGWYGYTF. The CDR3 nucleotides read TGTGCCAGCAGCGCTGGGACAGGGGCCGCTGGATGGTATGGCTACACCTTC.

In its sample, this clonotype ranks as medium-sized (0.01 to 0.1%). Little can be read into the size of this beta chain, an off-target read in a library designed for alpha chains. The chain employs TRBV7-2 and TRBJ1-4; D ambiguous. The CDR3 totals 13 residues. Germline V lookup: CDR1 SGHTA, CDR2 FQGNSA. With 5 bases removed from V and 6 bases from J, the gap between germline ends came to 10 bases. CDR3 sequence: CASSPGPYEKLFF. CDR3 sequence (DNA): TGTGCCAGCAGCCCCGGACCTTATGAAAAACTGTTTTTT.

A word on this clonotype: Since the library was made to target alpha chains, this beta chain is a stray read and its abundance is not meaningful. The chain uses TRBV20-1 and TRBJ2-1; TRBD2 matches 9 bases. The CDR3 runs 15 residues. Germline-derived CDR1 and CDR2 are DFQATT and SNEGSKA (reference sequence). The V gene end was trimmed by 0 bases and the J gene end by 2 bases; junction bases not matched to a gene: 2. The CDR3 DNA follows: TGCAGTGCTAGAGAGCGGGAGGGTACCTACAATGAGCAGTTCTTC. Translating gives CSAREREGTYNEQFF.

This clonotype was recorded many times. Found in a library prepared for alpha chains, this beta chain is an off-target read, and its abundance has little meaning. The CDR3 DNA follows: TGCAGTGCTAGAGATGTGGGAGACGAGCAGTACTTC. This gives the protein CSARDVGDEQYF. The chain links TRBV20-1 to TRBJ2-7, with a tentative D call TRBD2 (5 bases). The CDR3 contains 12 residues. CDR1 is DFQATT, CDR2 SNEGSKA, per germline (reference sequence). The V and J ends lost 0 bases and 5 bases respectively, with 8 bases between them.

This clonotype has ten or more counts. This beta chain turned up in a library designed for alpha chains; as an off-target read, its abundance says little. V and J are TRBV7-2 and TRBJ2-3, with D perhaps matching TRBD1 (5 bases). CDR1 is SGHTA, CDR2 FQGNSA, per germline. The CDR3 contains 13 residues. Trimming cost V 7 bases and J 4 bases, with 12 bases left between them. As DNA, the CDR3 is TGTGCCAGCACCTTGTTCAGGGCAGATACGCAGTATTTT. This gives the protein CASTLFRADTQYF.

This clonotype has only one observation. This beta chain is a stray read from a library made for alpha chains; its abundance is not meaningful. V is TRBV7-9 and J is TRBJ1-1; 10 bases agree with TRBD1. The V and J ends lost 5 bases and 5 bases, in that order; junction bases with no gene match: 8. The germline V gene encodes CDR1 SEHNR and CDR2 FQNEAQ (reference sequence). The CDR3 runs 15 residues. This CDR3 is CASSLRKGQGTEAFF. The CDR3 DNA follows: TGTGCCAGCAGCCTCCGAAAGGGACAGGGGACTGAAGCTTTCTTT.

This clonotype has at least ten counts. The library was built for alpha chains, so this beta chain is an off-target read and its size means little. The chain combines TRBV7-2 with TRBJ2-7; D possibly corresponds to TRBD1 (5 bases). The V end lost 2 bases, the J end lost 2 bases, and 19 bases lay between the germline ends. CDR1 is SGHTA, CDR2 FQGNSA, per germline. The CDR3 consists of 17 residues. The DNA for the CDR3 is TGTGCCAGCAGCTTAAGGCAGGGCAGTCGGGCGCCCTACGAGCAGTACTTC. This sequence encodes CASSLRQGSRAPYEQYF. Full variable domain (rest looked up from reference TRBV7-2 and TRBJ2-7): GAGVSQSPSNKVTEKGKDVELRCDPISGHTALYWYRQSLGQGLEFLIYFQGNSAPDKSGLPSDRFSAERTGGSVSTLTIQRTQQEDSAVYLCASSLRQGSRAPYEQYFGPGTRLTVT.

This clonotype was counted at least ten times. Since it is a stray read in a library aimed at alpha chains, this beta chain has a size that is not meaningful. V usage is TRBV5-5 and J usage is TRBJ2-5; D perhaps matches TRBD1 (6 bases). V was shortened by 4 bases and J by 2 bases, with 12 bases between the two germline ends. The CDR3 consists of 14 residues. CDR1 and CDR2 from the germline V gene are SGHKS and YYEKEE (reference sequence). The CDR3 loop reads CASSPGHTQETQYF. The CDR3 DNA follows: TGTGCCAGCAGCCCGGGACACACGCAAGAGACCCAGTACTTC.

This clonotype was detected many times. In a library made to pick up alpha chains, this beta chain is a stray read with a size that means little. The chain has TRBV20-1 and TRBJ1-5; D is ambiguous. The CDR3 contains 14 residues. Trimming stripped 2 bases from V and 1 base from J, with 9 bases between. Looked up from germline, CDR1 is DFQATT and CDR2 is SNEGSKA (reference sequence). In DNA form, the CDR3 reads TGCAGTGCTAGACCCTTGGACAGCAATCAGCCCCAGCATTTT. This encodes CSARPLDSNQPQHF.

Judged by abundance, this clonotype is medium-sized. This beta chain is an off-target read within a library intended for alpha chains, so its frequency means little. CDR3 bases: TGCAGATACGGACGGAACACTGAAGCTTTCTTT. This encodes CRYGRNTEAFF. The chain combines TRBV20-1 with TRBJ1-1; D not resolved. This CDR3 is built from 11 residues. Germline V lookup: CDR1 DFQATT, CDR2 SNEGSKA (reference sequence).

This clonotype is labeled as medium-sized. This beta chain lies outside the target of a library built for alpha chains; its clone size means little. The chain employs TRBV30 and TRBJ1-5; D is unresolved. The germline CDR1 and CDR2 sequences are GTSNPN and SVGIG (reference sequence). This CDR3 has 11 amino acids. The germline V and J ends were trimmed by 0 bases and 7 bases, with 4 bases remaining between them. CDR3 bases: TGTGCCTGGAGTGTAGGGCAGCCCCAGCATTTT. Translating it yields CAWSVGQPQHF. The full variable domain, with the rest looked up from reference TRBV30 and TRBJ1-5, is SQTIHQWPATLVQPVGSPLSLECTVEGTSNPNLYWYRQAAGRGLQLLFYSVGIGQISSEVPQNLSASRPQDRQFILSSKKLLLSDSGFYLCAWSVGQPQHFGDGTRLSIL.

This clonotype has ten or more counts. A library made for alpha chains picked up this beta chain off target, so its size means little. The J gene is TRBJ1-2, the V gene TRBV5-4, with a possible D match to TRBD1 (6 bases). CDR3 length: 15 amino acids. Germline V CDR1 and CDR2: SGHNT, YYREEE (reference sequence). Trimming pared 1 base from V and 3 bases from J, leaving 13 bases between. The DNA for the CDR3 is TGTGCCAGCAGCTTGATGCGGGGGGCAGACTATGGCTACACCTTC. This gives the protein CASSLMRGADYGYTF.

This clonotype occurred many times. Little can be read into the size of this beta chain, an off-target read in a library designed for alpha chains. The gene calls are TRBV10-3 and TRBJ2-5, with D possibly TRBD1 on 6 matching bases. CDR1 and CDR2 from the germline V gene are ENHRY and SYGVKD. V was trimmed by 5 bases and J by 4 bases, leaving 11 bases between them. The length of the CDR3 is 13 residues. For the CDR3, the DNA is TGTGCCATCAGTAGGGGGAGAACAGAGACCCAGTACTTC. Protein product: CAISRGRTETQYF.

Concerning this clonotype itself: With the library built for alpha chains, this beta chain is off target and its frequency is not meaningful. The J gene is TRBJ2-1, the V gene TRBV4-2, with TRBD1 identical over 7 bases. J lost 7 bases, V lost 4 bases, and 4 bases had no gene match. The germline V gene encodes CDR1 LGHNA and CDR2 YNFKEQ. This CDR3 region has 13 residues. The DNA of the CDR3 is TGTGCCAGCAGCCGAGAGACAGGGAATGAGCAGTTCTTC. Encoded protein: CASSRETGNEQFF.

This clonotype counts as medium-sized. Found in a library prepared for alpha chains, this beta chain is an off-target read, and its abundance has little meaning. CDR3 region: CASSFGAVETQYF. The DNA for the CDR3 is TGTGCCAGCAGCTTCGGCGCGGTGGAGACCCAGTACTTC. The rearrangement joins TRBV7-3 to TRBJ2-5; D gene unclear. The CDR3 consists of 13 residues. CDR1 and CDR2 (germline): SGHTA, FQGTGA. Trimming cost V 3 bases and J 5 bases, with 10 bases left between them.

This clonotype was seen many times. This beta chain lies outside the target of a library built for alpha chains; its clone size means little. The chain combines TRBV12-3 or TRBV12-4 with TRBJ2-1; no firm D call. V dropped 5 bases and J dropped 5 bases, with 13 bases sitting between them. This CDR3 is built from 14 residues. The CDR3 bases are TGTGCCAGCAGTGTCATGTCCTCTGACAATGAGCAGTTCTTC. Protein product: CASSVMSSDNEQFF.

This clonotype was seen many times. Because this beta chain is a stray read in a library intended to capture alpha chains, its abundance should not be given much weight. The chain links TRBV18 to TRBJ1-3, with D perhaps matching TRBD1 (5 bases). This CDR3 spans 13 amino acids. Germline lookup yields CDR1 KGHSH and CDR2 LQKENI. Trimming cost V 4 bases and J 1 base, with 5 bases left between them. CDR3 in DNA: TGTGCCAGCTCACAGGGGTCTGGAAACACCATATATTTT. Translation gives CASSQGSGNTIYF. The full variable domain, completed using reference TRBV18 and TRBJ1-3, is NAGVMQNPRHLVRRRGQEARLRCSPMKGHSHVYWYRQLPEEGLKFMVYLQKENIIDESGMPKERFSAEFPKEGPSILRIQQVVRGDSAAYFCASSQGSGNTIYFGEGSWLTVV.

This clonotype is deemed medium-sized (0.01 to 0.1%). Being off target in a library aimed at alpha chains, this beta chain has a size of little meaning. The chain combines TRBV5-1 with TRBJ2-2, with 8 bases that match TRBD1. CDR3 length equals 15 residues. V was clipped by 4 bases and J by 3 bases; unmatched bases: 5. The germline V gene has CDR1 SGHRS and CDR2 YFSETQ. The chain's CDR3 is CASSVRGRDTGELFF. The CDR3 DNA reads TGCGCCAGCAGCGTCAGGGGGCGAGACACCGGGGAGCTGTTTTTT.

This clonotype was detected many times. This beta chain slipped into a library made for alpha chains as a stray read, so its size is not meaningful. The V gene is TRBV14, the J gene TRBJ1-2; D not certain. Germline CDR1 SGHDN, CDR2 FVKESK. With 0 bases removed from V and 0 bases from J, the gap between germline ends came to 14 bases. The CDR3 spans 17 residues. CDR3 bases: TGTGCCAGCAGCCAAGATGGGTTGAGAACGTCTAACTATGGCTACACCTTC. Translating gives CASSQDGLRTSNYGYTF.

This clonotype was recorded many times. This beta chain is a stray read from a library made for alpha chains; its abundance is not meaningful. The chain has TRBV5-4 and TRBJ2-2; no definite D call. Germline CDR1 and CDR2: SGHNT and YYREEE (reference sequence). The ends were cut back, 5 bases at V and 7 bases at J, with 9 bases in the middle. The CDR3 covers 12 residues. The CDR3 coding sequence is TGTGCCAGCAGGCCGGAAAGCGGGGAGCTGTTTTTT. Its protein is CASRPESGELFF.

This clonotype is labeled medium-sized (0.01 to 0.1%). This beta chain slipped into a library made for alpha chains as a stray read, so its size is not meaningful. The chain links TRBV18 to TRBJ1-2, with TRBD1 matching over 11 bases. CDR3 length: 16 amino acids. CDR1 KGHSH and CDR2 LQKENI come from the germline V gene. V dropped 3 bases and J dropped 4; count of bases not matched to a gene: 7. The CDR3 protein is CASSPSRDRGIYGYTF. Written as DNA, the CDR3 is TGTGCCAGCTCACCTAGCCGGGACAGGGGGATCTATGGCTACACCTTC. Looking up the rest from reference TRBV18 and TRBJ1-2 gives the full variable domain: NAGVMQNPRHLVRRRGQEARLRCSPMKGHSHVYWYRQLPEEGLKFMVYLQKENIIDESGMPKERFSAEFPKEGPSILRIQQVVRGDSAAYFCASSPSRDRGIYGYTFGSGTRLTVV.